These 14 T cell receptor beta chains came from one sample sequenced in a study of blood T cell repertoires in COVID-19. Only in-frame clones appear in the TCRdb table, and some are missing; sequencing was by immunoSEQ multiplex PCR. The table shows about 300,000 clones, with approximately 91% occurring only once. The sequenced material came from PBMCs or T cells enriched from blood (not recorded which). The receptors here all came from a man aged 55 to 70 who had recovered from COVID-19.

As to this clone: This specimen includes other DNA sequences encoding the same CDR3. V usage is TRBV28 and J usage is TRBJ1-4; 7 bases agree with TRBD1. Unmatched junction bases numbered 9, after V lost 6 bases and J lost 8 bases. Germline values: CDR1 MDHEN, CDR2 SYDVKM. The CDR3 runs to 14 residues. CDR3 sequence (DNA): TGTGCCAGCAGCTCACAGGGGAGCGGGGAAAAACTGTTTTTT. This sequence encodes CASSSQGSGEKLFF.

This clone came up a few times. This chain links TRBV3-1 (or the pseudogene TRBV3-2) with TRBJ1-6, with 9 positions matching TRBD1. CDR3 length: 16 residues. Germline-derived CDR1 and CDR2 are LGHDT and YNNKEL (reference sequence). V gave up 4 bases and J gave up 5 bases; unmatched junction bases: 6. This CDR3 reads CASSRQGQGNNSPLHF. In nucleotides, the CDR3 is TGTGCCAGCAGCCGCCAGGGACAGGGAAATAATTCACCCCTCCACTTT.

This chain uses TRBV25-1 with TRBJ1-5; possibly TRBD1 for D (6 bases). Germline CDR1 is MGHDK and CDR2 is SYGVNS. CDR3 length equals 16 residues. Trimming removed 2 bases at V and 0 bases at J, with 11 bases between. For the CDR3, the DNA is TGTGCCAGCAGTGAAGGGCAGGGGTATAGCAATCAGCCCCAGCATTTT. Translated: CASSEGQGYSNQPQHF.

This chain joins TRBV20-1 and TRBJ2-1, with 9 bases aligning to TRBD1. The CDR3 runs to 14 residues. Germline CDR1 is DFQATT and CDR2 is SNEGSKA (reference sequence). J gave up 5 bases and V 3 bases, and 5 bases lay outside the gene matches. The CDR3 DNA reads TGCAGTGCTAGTTACCGACAGGGGGACAATGAGCAGTTCTTC. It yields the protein CSASYRQGDNEQFF.

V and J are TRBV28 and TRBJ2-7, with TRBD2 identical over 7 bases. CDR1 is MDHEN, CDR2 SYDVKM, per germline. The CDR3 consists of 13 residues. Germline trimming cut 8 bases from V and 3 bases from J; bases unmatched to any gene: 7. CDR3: CASPGTMGYEQYF. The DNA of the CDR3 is TGTGCCAGCCCCGGGACTATGGGCTACGAGCAGTACTTC.

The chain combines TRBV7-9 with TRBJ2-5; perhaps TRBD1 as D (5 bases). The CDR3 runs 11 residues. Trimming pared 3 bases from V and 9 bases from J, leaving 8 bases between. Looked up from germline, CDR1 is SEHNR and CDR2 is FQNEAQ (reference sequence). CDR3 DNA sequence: TGTGCCAGCAGCTTGGTAGGGGCCCAGTACTTC. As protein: CASSLVGAQYF. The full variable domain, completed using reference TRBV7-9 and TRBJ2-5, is DTGVSQNPRHKITKRGQNVTFRCDPISEHNRLYWYRQTLGQGPEFLTYFQNEAQLEKSRLLSDRFSAERPKGSFSTLEIQRTEQGDSAMYLCASSLVGAQYFGPGTRLLVL.

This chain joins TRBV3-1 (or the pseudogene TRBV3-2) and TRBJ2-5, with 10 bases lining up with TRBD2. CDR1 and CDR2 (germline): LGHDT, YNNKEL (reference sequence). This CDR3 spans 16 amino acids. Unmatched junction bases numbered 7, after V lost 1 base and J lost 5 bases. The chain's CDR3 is CASSQGSSGSRETQYF. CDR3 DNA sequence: TGTGCCAGCAGCCAAGGGTCTAGCGGGAGCAGGGAGACCCAGTACTTC.

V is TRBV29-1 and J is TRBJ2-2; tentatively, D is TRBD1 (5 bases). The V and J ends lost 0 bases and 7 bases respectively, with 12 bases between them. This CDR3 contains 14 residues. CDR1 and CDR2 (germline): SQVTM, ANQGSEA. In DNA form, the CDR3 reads TGCAGCGTTGAAGAGTCAGGGTGGGACGGGGAGCTGTTTTTT. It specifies CSVEESGWDGELFF.

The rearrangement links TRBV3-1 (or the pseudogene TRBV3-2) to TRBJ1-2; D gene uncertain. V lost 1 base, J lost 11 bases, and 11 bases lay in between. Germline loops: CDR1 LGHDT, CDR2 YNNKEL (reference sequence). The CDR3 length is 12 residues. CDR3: CASSQARGSYTF. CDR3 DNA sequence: TGTGCCAGCAGCCAAGCCCGGGGATCGTACACCTTC.

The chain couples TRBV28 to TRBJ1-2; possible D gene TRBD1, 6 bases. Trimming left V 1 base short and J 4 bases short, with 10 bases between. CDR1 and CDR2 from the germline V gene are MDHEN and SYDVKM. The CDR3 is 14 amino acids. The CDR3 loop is CASSLYREGYGYTF. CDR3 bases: TGTGCCAGCAGTTTATACAGGGAGGGCTATGGCTACACCTTC.

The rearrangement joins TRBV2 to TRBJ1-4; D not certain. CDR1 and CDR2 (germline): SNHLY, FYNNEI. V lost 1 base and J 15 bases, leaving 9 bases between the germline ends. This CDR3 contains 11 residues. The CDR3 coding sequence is TGTGCCAGCAGTGAAGGTAACAAGTTGTTTTTT. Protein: CASSEGNKLFF.

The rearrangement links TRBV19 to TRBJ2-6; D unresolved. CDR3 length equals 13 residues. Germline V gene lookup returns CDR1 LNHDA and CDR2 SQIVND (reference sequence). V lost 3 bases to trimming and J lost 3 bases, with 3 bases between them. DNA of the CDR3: TGTGCCAGTAGTATGAGTGGGGCCAACGTCCTGACTTTC. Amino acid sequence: CASSMSGANVLTF. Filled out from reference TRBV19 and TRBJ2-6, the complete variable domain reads DGGITQSPKYLFRKEGQNVTLSCEQNLNHDAMYWYRQDPGQGLRLIYYSQIVNDFQKGDIAEGYSVSREKKESFPLTVTSAQKNPTAFYLCASSMSGANVLTFGAGSRLTVL.

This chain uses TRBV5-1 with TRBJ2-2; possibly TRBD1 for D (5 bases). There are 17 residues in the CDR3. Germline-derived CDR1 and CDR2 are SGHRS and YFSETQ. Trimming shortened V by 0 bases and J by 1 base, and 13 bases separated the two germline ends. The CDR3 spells CASSLEIQGLNTGELFF. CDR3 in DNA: TGCGCCAGCAGCTTGGAAATCCAGGGATTGAACACCGGGGAGCTGTTTTTT.

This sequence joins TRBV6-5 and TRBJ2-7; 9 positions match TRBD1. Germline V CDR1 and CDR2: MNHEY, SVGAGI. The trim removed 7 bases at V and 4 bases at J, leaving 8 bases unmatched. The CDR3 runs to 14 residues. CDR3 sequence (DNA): TGTGCCAGCACTCACCCGGGGACAGGGTACGAGCAGTACTTC. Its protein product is CASTHPGTGYEQYF.